This entry lists 23 T cell receptor beta chains sequenced from one sample in a study of T cells in localized non-small cell lung cancer (dated by TCRdb to between 2020 and 2021). Libraries were prepared through the immunoSEQ multiplex PCR assay. Imported from immuneACCESS, the table was reduced by TCRdb to in-frame sequences with V and J called. These copies leave out some clones; in studies compared against another copy, an unresolved V gene accounts for under half, and the cause of the remainder is not known. The sample table contains about 33,000 clones; only one count was recorded for roughly 90% of them. 3.5% to 5% of the sample is held by the ten biggest clonotypes. Here the sequenced sample was peripheral blood, taken before any cancer treatment. The receptor set was obtained from a man aged 40-75 years with stage I lung adenocarcinoma.

J is TRBJ1-2 and V is TRBV12-5; 8 bases map to TRBD1. The CDR3 contains 19 residues. The germline V gene has CDR1 LGHNT and CDR2 FRNRAP. J gave up 4 bases and V 0 bases, and 16 bases lay outside the gene matches. The CDR3 coding sequence is TGTGCTAGTGGTTTGGTACTCTTATTCGGACAGGGAGTGAGCTATGGCTACACCTTC. This encodes CASGLVLLFGQGVSYGYTF.

The chain has TRBV6-1 and TRBJ1-2; 8 nucleotides agree with TRBD1. CDR3 length: 13 amino acids. Unmatched junction bases numbered 14, after V lost 11 bases and J lost 9 bases. CDR1 is MNHNS and CDR2 is SASEGT in the germline V gene. As DNA, the CDR3 is TGTGCCGGGTCCGACAGGGGAGGAGGGAGCTACACCTTC. Protein sequence: CAGSDRGGGSYTF.

The J gene is TRBJ2-3, the V gene TRBV10-3; the match to TRBD2 covers 12 bases. The junction had 7 bases not matched to a gene; V was cut back by 10 bases and J by 2 bases. The CDR3 is 15 amino acids. Per the germline V gene, CDR1 is ENHRY and CDR2 is SYGVKD. CDR3 residues: CATQTSGGLTDTQYF. The CDR3 nucleotides are TGTGCCACTCAGACTAGCGGGGGACTCACAGATACGCAGTATTTT.

This clone was counted once. This chain joins TRBV7-9 and TRBJ2-1; D unclear. Germline V gene lookup returns CDR1 SEHNR and CDR2 FQNEAQ (reference sequence). Trimming cost V 1 base and J 6 bases, with 10 bases left between them. The CDR3 is 14 residues long. The CDR3 nucleotides read TGTGCCAGCAGCTTAGTGTTCGAGTCCAATGAGCAGTTCTTC. Its translation is CASSLVFESNEQFF.

The chain joins TRBV11-2 to TRBJ1-2; D gene unclear. This CDR3 region has 12 residues. V was pared by 0 bases and J by 7 bases, with 6 bases between. Per the germline V gene, CDR1 is SGHAT and CDR2 is FQNNGV. The CDR3 loop is CASSLDQGGYTF. The CDR3 DNA follows: TGTGCCAGCAGCTTAGATCAAGGTGGCTACACCTTC.

The CDR3 DNA is TGTGCCAGCTCGGTAATGGACGGTCAGAATTCACCCCTCCACTTT. Residues: CASSVMDGQNSPLHF. The chain uses TRBV18 and TRBJ1-6, with D unclear. Trimming removed 6 bases from V and 7 bases from J, with 16 bases in between. CDR1 and CDR2 from the germline V gene are KGHSH and LQKENI. The CDR3 covers 15 residues.

The chain couples TRBV10-3 to TRBJ2-2, with TRBD2 matching 7 bases. V trimming: 7 bases; J trimming: 6 bases; junction bases outside the gene matches: 5. CDR1 is ENHRY and CDR2 is SYGVKD in the germline V gene. The CDR3 contains 13 residues. The CDR3 DNA reads as TGTGCCATCACTAGCGGAGGGTCCGGGGAGCTGTTTTTT. Its translation is CAITSGGSGELFF.

The gene calls are TRBV7-2 and TRBJ2-5; the match to TRBD2 covers 12 bases. This CDR3 spans 15 amino acids. CDR1 and CDR2 from the germline V gene are SGHTA and FQGNSA. The junction had 2 bases not matched to a gene; V was cut back by 5 bases and J by 1 base. Written as DNA, the CDR3 is TGTGCCAGCAGCAGGACTAGCGGGGCCCAAGAGACCCAGTACTTC. Protein: CASSRTSGAQETQYF.

The V gene is TRBV14, the J gene TRBJ1-1, with no clear D. Germline V gene data show CDR1 as SGHDN and CDR2 as FVKESK. V was pared by 1 base and J by 7 bases, with 4 bases between. The CDR3 is made up of 11 amino acids. CDR3 amino acids: CASSQGGEAFF. CDR3 coding DNA: TGTGCCAGCAGCCAAGGAGGTGAAGCTTTCTTT.

The rearrangement uses TRBV11-2 and TRBJ2-7, with TRBD1 as a possible D gene (5 bases). This CDR3 has 14 amino acids. Germline V gene data show CDR1 as SGHAT and CDR2 as FQNNGV. Trimming cost V 2 bases and J 6 bases, with 14 bases left between them. CDR3 sequence: CASSLIQGRSEQYF. The CDR3 DNA sequence: TGTGCCAGCAGCTTAATCCAGGGTCGGAGCGAGCAGTACTTC.

V is TRBV7-9 and J is TRBJ2-5, with a tentative D call TRBD1 (5 bases). The J call is doubtful: the DNA matches TRBJ2-7 better. This CDR3 is 12 amino acids long. CDR1 is SEHNR, CDR2 FQNEAQ, per germline (reference sequence). CDR3 sequence: CASSLYRYEQYF. The CDR3 DNA sequence: TGTGCCAGCAGCTTATACAGGTACGAGCAGTACTTC.

The J gene is TRBJ2-7, the V gene TRBV18, with D perhaps matching TRBD1 (6 bases). The CDR3 length is 16 residues. Germline V gives CDR1 KGHSH, CDR2 LQKENI. V gave up 2 bases and J gave up 6 bases, with 20 bases separating them. The DNA for the CDR3 is TGTGCCAGCTCACCAGGCACACAGGGTCGCCTTGGCGAGCAGTACTTC. It encodes CASSPGTQGRLGEQYF.

The CDR3 nucleotides are TGTGCCAGTCAGGGAGAGGGCTCCTACAATGAGCAGTTCTTC. Translated: CASQGEGSYNEQFF. The rearrangement joins TRBV19 to TRBJ2-1; perhaps D is TRBD1 or TRBD2 (5 bases each). From germline, CDR1 is LNHDA and CDR2 SQIVND (reference sequence). Deletions cut 8 bases from V and 0 bases from J, with 11 bases between. The CDR3 spans 14 residues.

This chain connects TRBV18 to TRBJ1-1; a weak D match, TRBD1 (5 bases). The germline gives CDR1 KGHSH, CDR2 LQKENI. This CDR3 region has 13 residues. Between the trimmed V and J ends, which lost 3 bases and 4 bases, there was a span of 9 bases. This CDR3 reads CASSPGGSTEAFF. Here the CDR3 DNA reads TGTGCCAGCTCACCTGGGGGGAGCACTGAAGCTTTCTTT.

The rearrangement uses TRBV11-2 and TRBJ1-1; perhaps TRBD1 as D (5 bases). CDR3 length: 14 residues. The V end lost 1 base, the J end lost 5 bases, and 11 bases lay between the germline ends. CDR1 is SGHAT and CDR2 is FQNNGV in the germline V gene. DNA of the CDR3: TGTGCCAGCAGCTTAGTAGGGGTGGCAACTGAAGCTTTCTTT. This sequence encodes CASSLVGVATEAFF.

V gene TRBV29-1 combines with J gene TRBJ1-1; D remains unclear. CDR1 is SQVTM and CDR2 is ANQGSEA in the germline V gene. The CDR3 has 12 residues. The V gene lost 0 bases and the J gene lost 5 bases, with 7 bases spanning the gap. CDR3 in DNA: TGCAGCGTTGAAGACACGCAGACTGAAGCTTTCTTT. Its protein is CSVEDTQTEAFF.

The rearrangement joins TRBV5-8 to TRBJ1-1; D not resolved. Per the germline V gene, CDR1 is SGHTS and CDR2 is YDEGEE. V lost 0 bases and J lost 3, with 12 bases in between. CDR3 length equals 15 residues. This CDR3 reads CASSLGRARYTEAFF. Written as DNA, the CDR3 is TGTGCCAGCAGCTTGGGCCGGGCCCGGTACACTGAAGCTTTCTTT. Supplemented by reference TRBV5-8 and TRBJ1-1, the full variable domain reads EAGVTQSPTHLIKTRGQQATLRCSPISGHTSVYWYQQALGLGLQFLLWYDEGEERNRGNFPPRFSGRQFPNYSSELNVNALELEDSALYLCASSLGRARYTEAFFGQGTRLTVV.

The rearrangement joins TRBV6-5 to TRBJ2-2, with unresolved D. Germline values: CDR1 MNHEY, CDR2 SVGAGI. The V and J ends lost 0 bases and 6 bases respectively, with 11 bases between them. The length of the CDR3 is 15 residues. For the CDR3, the DNA is TGTGCCAGCAGTTACTCGAGGCAGGCCGCCGGGGAGCTGTTTTTT. Its protein product is CASSYSRQAAGELFF.

The rearrangement uses TRBV6-6 and TRBJ1-4; D not resolved. Germline values: CDR1 MNHNY, CDR2 SVGAGI (reference sequence). The CDR3 contains 14 residues. Between the trimmed V and J ends, which lost 6 bases and 7 bases, there was a span of 15 bases. CDR3 sequence reads: CASSLNREGEKLFF. The CDR3 DNA is TGTGCCAGCAGCCTAAATCGCGAAGGTGAAAAACTGTTTTTT.

The chain joins TRBV15 to TRBJ1-2; no clear D. This CDR3 comprises 15 residues. V was cut by 0 bases and J by 2 bases, with 10 bases left in between. Per the germline V gene, CDR1 is LNHNV and CDR2 is YYDKDF (reference sequence). In nucleotides, the CDR3 is TGTGCCACCAGCAGAGAAAAAGGGATAAACTATGGCTACACCTTC. As protein: CATSREKGINYGYTF.

The rearrangement joins TRBV18 to TRBJ1-5; no clear D gene. The CDR3 length is 14 residues. Germline assignment: CDR1 KGHSH and CDR2 LQKENI. V was trimmed by 3 bases and J by 6 bases, leaving 12 bases between them. CDR3 in DNA: TGTGCCAGCTCACCGGGAGAGGGAGGTCAGCCCCAGCATTTT. It yields the protein CASSPGEGGQPQHF.

The CDR3 DNA follows: TGTGCCAGTAGTGCGGAACAGGGAGGGAACACTGAAGCTTTCTTT. Its protein product is CASSAEQGGNTEAFF. The chain combines TRBV19 with TRBJ1-1, with D perhaps matching TRBD1 (6 bases). The CDR3 extends over 15 amino acids. Trimming stripped 5 bases from V and 1 base from J, with 14 bases between. Germline assignment: CDR1 LNHDA and CDR2 SQIVND (reference sequence).

The chain links TRBV7-9 to TRBJ1-3; no definite D call. Per the germline V gene, CDR1 is SEHNR and CDR2 is FQNEAQ (reference sequence). The ends were cut back, 2 bases at V and 3 bases at J, with 11 bases in the middle. CDR3 length: 15 residues. CDR3 sequence: CASSLPPGGGNTIYF. The DNA for the CDR3 is TGTGCCAGCAGCTTACCTCCGGGAGGTGGAAACACCATATATTTT.